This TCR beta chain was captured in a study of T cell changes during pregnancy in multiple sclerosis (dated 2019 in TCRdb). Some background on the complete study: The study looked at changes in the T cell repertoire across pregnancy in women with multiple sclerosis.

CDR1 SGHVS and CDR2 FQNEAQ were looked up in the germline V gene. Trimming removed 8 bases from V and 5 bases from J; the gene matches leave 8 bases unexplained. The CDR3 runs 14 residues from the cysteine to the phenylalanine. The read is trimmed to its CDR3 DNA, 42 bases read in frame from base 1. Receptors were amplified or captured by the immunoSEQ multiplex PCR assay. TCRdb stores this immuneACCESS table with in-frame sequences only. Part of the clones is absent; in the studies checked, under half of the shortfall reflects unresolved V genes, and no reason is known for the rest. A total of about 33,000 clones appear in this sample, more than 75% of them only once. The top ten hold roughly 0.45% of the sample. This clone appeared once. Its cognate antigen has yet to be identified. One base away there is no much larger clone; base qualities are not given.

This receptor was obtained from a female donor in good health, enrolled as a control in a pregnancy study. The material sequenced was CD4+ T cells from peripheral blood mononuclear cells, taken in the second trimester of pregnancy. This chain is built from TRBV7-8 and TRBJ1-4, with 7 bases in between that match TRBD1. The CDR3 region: CASLPTGPNEKLFF. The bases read TGTGCCAGCCTCCCGACAGGGCCGAATGAAAAACTGTTTTTT.